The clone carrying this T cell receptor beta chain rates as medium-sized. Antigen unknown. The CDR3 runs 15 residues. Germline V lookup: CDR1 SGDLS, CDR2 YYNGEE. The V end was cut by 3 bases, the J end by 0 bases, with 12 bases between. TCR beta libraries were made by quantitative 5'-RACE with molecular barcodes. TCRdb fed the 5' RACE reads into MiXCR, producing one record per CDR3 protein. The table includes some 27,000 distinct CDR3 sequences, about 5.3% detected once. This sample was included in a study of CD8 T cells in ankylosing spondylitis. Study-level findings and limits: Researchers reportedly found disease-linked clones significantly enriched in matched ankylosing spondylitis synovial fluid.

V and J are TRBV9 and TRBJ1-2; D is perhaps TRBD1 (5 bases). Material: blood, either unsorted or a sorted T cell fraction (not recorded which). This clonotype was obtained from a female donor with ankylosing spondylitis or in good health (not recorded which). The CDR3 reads CASSEGDSANYGYTF. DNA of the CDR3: TGTGCCAGCAGCGAGGGCGACAGTGCTAACTATGGCTACACCTTC.